This T cell receptor (beta chain) was recovered during a study of cytomegalovirus exposure and HLA in healthy donors. Overall study results and limits: Confirmation in vitro established that three CMV-associated chains were specific for CMV antigens. A later analysis found first-cohort TCR clusters tended to co-occur in the roughly 120 validation repertoires.

Using immunoSEQ multiplex PCR, the repertoire was profiled, and TCRdb retains in-frame clones only, with some absent. The sample yields 150,000 to 200,000 clones, around 81% seen once. V lost 0 bases and J lost 6; bases outside the gene matches: 4. The germline V gene encodes CDR1 LGHNA and CDR2 YSLEER. The CDR3 contains 15 residues. This clone was observed once. Its cognate antigen is unknown. The sample taken for sequencing was PBMCs. This chain connects TRBV4-3 to TRBJ2-1; 8 bases agree with TRBD1. The sequence came from a man aged 30-40 years in good health and CMV-seropositive. CDR3 amino acids: CASSQDRDRFNEQFF. CDR3 bases: TGCGCCAGCAGCCAAGATCGGGACAGGTTCAATGAGCAGTTCTTC.